A selection of T cell receptor beta chains follows, all from one sample in a study of cytomegalovirus exposure and HLA in healthy donors. TCRdb's copy holds only in-frame clones and misses some; the assay was immunoSEQ multiplex PCR. The sample lists around 160,000 clones; about four fifths were seen once. Source material: PBMCs. All receptors come from a male donor in good health and CMV-seropositive. Each CDR3 is given with its conserved first and last residue. The order of the fields is D gene, J gene, clone size, V gene, CDR3 protein, CDR3 DNA. The D gene is left open where the match is weak. The size entry is marked missing in some rows and otherwise reads once, few, many or a size class.

NA | TRBJ1-1 | NA | TRBV5-4 | CASSNPPGGVTEAFF | TGTGCCAGCAGCAACCCCCCCGGGGGGGTCACTGAAGCTTTCTTT
NA | TRBJ2-7 | NA | TRBV1 | CTSSQERTGIYEQYF | TGCACCAGCAGCCAAGAGCGGACGGGAATCTACGAGCAGTACTTC
NA | TRBJ2-5 | NA | TRBV28 | CASSRDIEETQYF | TGTGCCAGCAGCCGGGACATAGAAGAGACCCAGTACTTC
NA | TRBJ1-1 | NA | TRBV13 | CASSLGLRVATGRTEAFF | TGTGCCAGCAGCTTAGGCCTAAGGGTTGCAACAGGGCGCACTGAAGCTTTCTTT
NA | TRBJ2-7 | NA | TRBV6-4 | CASSDPKPRGGYEQYF | TGTGCCAGCAGTGACCCGAAGCCAAGGGGGGGCTACGAGCAGTACTTC
NA | TRBJ2-7 | NA | TRBV10-1 | CASSPTGDSTYEQYF | TGCGCCAGCAGCCCGACGGGGGACAGTACCTACGAGCAGTACTTC
TRBD1 | TRBJ1-1 | NA | TRBV5-1 | CASSGRQGPMNTEAFF | TGCGCCAGCAGCGGTCGACAGGGGCCCATGAACACTGAAGCTTTCTTT
TRBD2 | TRBJ2-7 | NA | TRBV27 | CASSLGGSYEQYF | TGTGCCAGCAGTTTGGGGGGGTCCTACGAGCAGTACTTC
NA | TRBJ2-2 | NA | TRBV5-4 | CASSYTGLTNTGELFF | TGTGCCAGCAGCTACACCGGACTAACGAACACCGGGGAGCTGTTTTTT
NA | TRBJ1-2 | NA | TRBV5-6 | CASSLASADFYAYTF | TGTGCCAGCAGCTTGGCCAGTGCGGATTTCTATGCCTACACCTTC
TRBD2 | TRBJ2-5 | NA | TRBV9 | CASTVAGGPRETQYF | TGTGCCAGCACCGTGGCGGGGGGGCCACGGGAGACCCAGTACTTC
TRBD2 | TRBJ2-5 | NA | TRBV30 | CAYETSGAETQYF | TGTGCCTATGAGACAAGCGGGGCGGAGACCCAGTACTTC
TRBD2 | TRBJ2-3 | NA | TRBV4-1 | CASSTSGGSQYF | TGCGCCAGCAGCACCTCGGGGGGATCGCAGTATTTT
TRBD2 | TRBJ2-3 | NA | TRBV10-2 | CASNSGGTADTQYF | TGCGCCAGCAATAGCGGGGGGACGGCAGATACGCAGTATTTT
TRBD1 | TRBJ1-2 | NA | TRBV5-1 | CASSLWVGQGIYTF | TGCGCCAGCAGCTTGTGGGTCGGACAGGGTATCTACACCTTC
TRBD1 | TRBJ1-1 | NA | TRBV2 | CASSDEGAGTEAFF | TGTGCCAGCAGTGACGAGGGGGCGGGAACTGAAGCTTTCTTT
TRBD2 | TRBJ2-3 | NA | TRBV4-1 | CASSLLAGGPLSSDTQYF | TGCGCCAGCAGCCTGCTAGCGGGGGGCCCCCTTAGCTCAGATACGCAGTATTTT
NA | TRBJ1-2 | NA | TRBV2 | CASKSRTLANYGYTF | TGTGCCAGCAAGTCCAGGACTCTAGCTAACTATGGCTACACCTTC
NA | TRBJ1-4 | NA | TRBV27 | CASSLGGSPNEKLFF | TGTGCCAGCAGTTTAGGGGGGTCACCTAATGAAAAACTGTTTTTT
TRBD1 | TRBJ1-2 | once | TRBV19 | CASSISTGEGYGYTF | TGTGCCAGTAGTATATCAACAGGGGAAGGCTATGGCTACACCTTC
NA | TRBJ1-1 | NA | TRBV19 | CASSSSGGARTEAFF | TGTGCCAGTAGTTCATCGGGGGGGGCGCGGACTGAAGCTTTCTTT
NA | TRBJ2-7 | NA | TRBV25-1 | CASSESRQGKSEQYF | TGTGCCAGCAGTGAATCACGGCAGGGAAAAAGCGAGCAGTACTTC
TRBD1 | TRBJ2-1 | NA | TRBV7-9 | CASINSDRGLRGEQFF | TGTGCCAGCATCAACTCCGACAGGGGGCTGAGGGGTGAGCAGTTCTTC
TRBD1 | TRBJ1-1 | NA | TRBV5-1 | CASSPWDSVGNTEAFF | TGCGCCAGCAGCCCCTGGGACAGTGTGGGGAACACTGAAGCTTTCTTT
NA | TRBJ2-1 | NA | TRBV19 | CASSIAGENEQFF | TGTGCCAGTAGTATAGCGGGTGAGAATGAGCAGTTCTTC
TRBD2 | TRBJ2-5 | NA | TRBV9 | CASSVDGGGRETQYF | TGTGCCAGCAGCGTAGACGGGGGCGGGAGGGAGACCCAGTACTTC
NA | TRBJ2-2 | NA | TRBV11-3 | CASSLASNTGELFF | TGTGCCAGCAGCTTAGCCTCGAACACCGGGGAGCTGTTTTTT
NA | TRBJ1-6 | NA | TRBV27 | CASSPGQTNNSPLHF | TGTGCCAGCAGTCCTGGACAGACTAATAATTCACCCCTCCACTTT
TRBD1 | TRBJ2-7 | few | TRBV10-3 | CAISEAGTGDEQYF | TGTGCCATCAGTGAGGCGGGGACAGGGGACGAGCAGTACTTC
TRBD1 | TRBJ1-6 | NA | TRBV7-2 | CASSRTGGAYNSPLHF | TGTGCCAGCAGCCGGACAGGGGGCGCGTATAATTCACCCCTCCACTTT
NA | TRBJ2-2 | NA | TRBV6-1 | CASSEARQTTGELFF | TGTGCCAGCAGTGAAGCGAGGCAAACCACCGGGGAGCTGTTTTTT
NA | TRBJ1-6 | NA | TRBV11-2 | CASSLDSATWKSPLHF | TGTGCCAGCAGCTTAGACAGCGCCACCTGGAAATCACCCCTCCACTTT
NA | TRBJ2-3 | NA | TRBV20-1 | CSAGGVDTQYF | TGCAGTGCCGGCGGGGTAGATACGCAGTATTTT
NA | TRBJ2-3 | NA | TRBV9 | CASTESQESSTDTQYF | TGTGCCAGCACCGAATCACAGGAGTCTAGCACAGATACGCAGTATTTT
NA | TRBJ2-7 | NA | TRBV9 | CASSATDSPYEQYF | TGTGCCAGCAGCGCCACCGACAGCCCCTACGAGCAGTACTTC
NA | TRBJ1-1 | NA | TRBV13 | CASSLFRGNTEAFF | TGTGCCAGCAGCTTATTCAGGGGGAACACTGAAGCTTTCTTT